These 13 T cell receptor beta chains were all obtained from the same sample, sequenced in a study of blood T cells in healthy people across ages. Primed by a sample-barcoded 5' primer and a J-beta primer mix, a second PCR proceeded for about 6 to 11 cycles. TCRdb recomputed calls from the 5' RACE reads with MiXCR, one row per CDR3 protein. Among roughly 1,500,000 distinct CDR3 sequences, roughly 45% were seen once, and the ten largest hold under 8%. Specimen: blood. These receptors were taken from a woman between 18 and 29 years old in good health.

This clonotype was found a few times. This chain uses TRBV10-3 with TRBJ2-5, with 9 bases identical to TRBD1. The CDR3 loop spans 14 amino acids. J lost 0 bases, V lost 10 bases, and 6 bases had no gene match. Germline values: CDR1 ENHRY, CDR2 SYGVKD. The CDR3 here is CATGQGRNQETQYF. The CDR3, as DNA: TGTGCCACGGGACAGGGAAGGAACCAAGAGACCCAGTACTTC.

This clonotype was found a few times. The chain employs TRBV14 and TRBJ2-1; D gene unclear. The CDR3 length is 16 residues. Per the germline V gene, CDR1 is SGHDN and CDR2 is FVKESK. V was shortened by 4 bases and J by 3 bases, with 16 bases between the two germline ends. CDR3 coding DNA: TGTGCCAGCAGCCCCCGGGCGATGTGGGGCTACAATGAGCAGTTCTTC. Amino acids: CASSPRAMWGYNEQFF.

This clonotype showed up just a few times. V and J are TRBV29-1 and TRBJ1-5, with 7 bases that match TRBD1. Germline V gene sequence: CDR1 SQVTM, CDR2 ANQGSEA. This CDR3 contains 13 residues. Trimming removed 4 bases from V and 5 bases from J; junction bases left unmatched: 5. Here the CDR3 reads CSVADRVDQPQHF. The DNA for the CDR3 is TGCAGCGTTGCAGACAGGGTGGATCAGCCCCAGCATTTT.

This chain connects TRBV7-9 to TRBJ2-3; D is uncertain. Germline V gene data show CDR1 as SEHNR and CDR2 as FQNEAQ (reference sequence). This CDR3 region has 18 residues. Trimming took 1 base from V and 2 from J, leaving 19 bases between them. The CDR3 DNA follows: TGTGCCAGCAGCTTAGAGCTAACCGACACGTCCTACACAGATACGCAGTATTTT. Its protein is CASSLELTDTSYTDTQYF.

The J gene is TRBJ2-3, the V gene TRBV20-1; the match to TRBD2 covers 11 bases. In germline, CDR1 is DFQATT, CDR2 SNEGSKA (reference sequence). The CDR3 loop spans 16 amino acids. The ends lost 0 bases at V and 2 bases at J; junction bases unmatched: 4. This chain's CDR3 is CSARDRLAGYTDTQYF. The CDR3 DNA is TGCAGTGCTAGAGATCGACTAGCGGGGTACACAGATACGCAGTATTTT.

This clonotype has more than one count but fewer than ten. The rearrangement uses TRBV14 and TRBJ2-7; 12 nucleotides match TRBD2. V lost 5 bases to trimming and J lost 5 bases; unmatched junction nucleotides: 10. Germline V gene data show CDR1 as SGHDN and CDR2 as FVKESK. CDR3 length equals 16 residues. Here the CDR3 reads CASSRYPGLAGNEQYF. CDR3 coding DNA: TGTGCCAGCAGCAGATACCCGGGACTAGCGGGTAACGAGCAGTACTTC.

The rearrangement links TRBV6-1 to TRBJ2-7; a weak D match, TRBD2 (7 bases). Per the germline V gene, CDR1 is MNHNS and CDR2 is SASEGT. V dropped 1 base and J dropped 0 bases, with 10 bases sitting between them. CDR3 length: 15 amino acids. CDR3 residues: CASSEEGGISYEQYF. The CDR3 nucleotides read TGTGCCAGCAGTGAAGAGGGGGGGATCTCCTACGAGCAGTACTTC.

The rearrangement uses TRBV12-3 or TRBV12-4 and TRBJ1-2; 7 positions agree with TRBD1. This CDR3 has 14 residues. Germline trimming cut 2 bases from V and 7 bases from J; bases unmatched to any gene: 7. The CDR3 DNA sequence: TGTGCCAGCAGTTTACCCTCAGGGGGTCCTGGCTACACCTTC. Protein: CASSLPSGGPGYTF.

This clonotype was detected only a few times. The V call is TRBV5-5, the J call TRBJ2-7; possibly TRBD2 for D (5 bases). The length of the CDR3 is 13 residues. The germline CDR1 and CDR2 sequences are SGHKS and YYEKEE (reference sequence). V lost 2 bases and J 3 bases, leaving 9 bases between the germline ends. CDR3 coding DNA: TGTGCCAGCAGCTTTGAGCGGATCTACGAGCAGTACTTC. Translation: CASSFERIYEQYF.

J is TRBJ2-7 and V is TRBV14; 8 bases are a match to TRBD2. The ends lost 3 bases at V and 5 bases at J; junction bases unmatched: 15. There are 17 residues in the CDR3. Looked up from germline, CDR1 is SGHDN and CDR2 is FVKESK. CDR3 sequence reads: CASSHRVVGSGVHEQYF. The CDR3 DNA follows: TGTGCCAGCAGCCACCGGGTCGTTGGTAGCGGGGTCCACGAGCAGTACTTC. Based on the CDR3 plus reference TRBV14 and TRBJ2-7, the full variable domain is EAGVTQFPSHSVIEKGQTVTLRCDPISGHDNLYWYRRVMGKEIKFLLHFVKESKQDESGMPNNRFLAERTGGTYSTLKVQPAELEDSGVYFCASSHRVVGSGVHEQYFGPGTRLTVT.

With regard to this clonotype: The CDR3 ends on some other residue instead of the conserved phenylalanine or tryptophan, so this is likely a read error. This rearrangement joins TRBV12-3 or TRBV12-4 to TRBJ2-3, with TRBD2 matching over 8 bases. The CDR3 totals 14 residues. Trimming cost V 5 bases and J 4 bases; bases outside gene matches: 5. CDR3 coding DNA: TGTGCCAGCAGTCCCGGGACTAGATCAGATACGCAGTATTTG. Amino acids: CASSPGTRSDTQYL.

The genes are TRBV30 and TRBJ2-1; TRBD2 agrees at 9 bases. The germline V gene has CDR1 GTSNPN and CDR2 SVGIG (reference sequence). J was trimmed by 5 bases and V by 0 bases; bases with no gene match: 8. The CDR3 spans 16 residues. The CDR3 nucleotides read TGTGCCTGGAGTGTACTGGTGACTAGCGGAAACAATGAGCAGTTCTTC. Translating it yields CAWSVLVTSGNNEQFF.

The table lists this clonotype with a count of one. The rearrangement joins TRBV6-1 to TRBJ2-3; no firm D call. Trimming removed 1 base at V and 6 bases at J, with 11 bases between. CDR3 size: 14 residues. CDR1 is MNHNS, CDR2 SASEGT, per germline. Here the CDR3 reads CASSEGGNLDTQYF. The CDR3 region has the DNA TGTGCCAGCAGTGAAGGAGGTAATTTGGATACGCAGTATTTT.